This TCR beta chain was recorded in a study of blood T cell repertoires in COVID-19. For the study at large: Spain, Italy and the United States supplied samples that represented acute and convalescent COVID-19. Sample material is recorded as cDNA or gDNA derived from T cells, B-cell-depleted T cells, or PBMCs.

Authors' analysis steps: It was from reference gene primer amplification that nucleated cell counts were estimated. Some clones are missing from TCRdb's copy, which holds only in-frame ones; the method was immunoSEQ multiplex PCR. V, J and clone size reflect that table, while D and trimming were determined from the DNA. Found here are over 100,000 clones, about nine tenths of them singletons; the top ten hold 11%. Seattle patients were enrolled during active infection and followed longitudinally. Source material: peripheral blood. The origin of this receptor is a woman aged 70-85 years with COVID-19, enrolled during active disease.

In DNA form, the CDR3 reads TGTGCCAGCAGCTTGGGACAGGGAAGTTCACCCCTCCACTTT. Its protein is CASSLGQGSSPLHF. The gene calls are TRBV7-9 and TRBJ1-6, with 9 bases lining up with TRBD1. This CDR3 is built from 14 residues. Trimming took 3 bases from V and 9 from J; bases not matched to a gene: 3. The germline V gene has CDR1 SEHNR and CDR2 FQNEAQ (reference sequence). Full variable domain (outside the CDR3, taken from reference TRBV7-9 and TRBJ1-6): DTGVSQNPRHKITKRGQNVTFRCDPISEHNRLYWYRQTLGQGPEFLTYFQNEAQLEKSRLLSDRFSAERPKGSFSTLEIQRTEQGDSAMYLCASSLGQGSSPLHFGNGTRLTVT.